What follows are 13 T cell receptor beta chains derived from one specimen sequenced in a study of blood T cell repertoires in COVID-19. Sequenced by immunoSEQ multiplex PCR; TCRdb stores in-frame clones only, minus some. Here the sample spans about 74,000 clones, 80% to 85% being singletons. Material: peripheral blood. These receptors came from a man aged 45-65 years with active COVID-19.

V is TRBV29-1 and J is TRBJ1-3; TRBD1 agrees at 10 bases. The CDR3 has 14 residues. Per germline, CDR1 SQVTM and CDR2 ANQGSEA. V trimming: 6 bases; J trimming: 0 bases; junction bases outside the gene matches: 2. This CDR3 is CSVWDRGSGNTIYF. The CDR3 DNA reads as TGCAGCGTGTGGGACAGGGGCTCTGGAAACACCATATATTTT.

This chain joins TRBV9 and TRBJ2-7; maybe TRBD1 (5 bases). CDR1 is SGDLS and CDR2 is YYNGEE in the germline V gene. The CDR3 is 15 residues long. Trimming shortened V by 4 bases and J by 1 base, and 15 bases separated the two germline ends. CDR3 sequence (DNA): TGTGCCAGCAGCCCCGACAGTACCTTTTCCTACGAGCAGTACTTC. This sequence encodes CASSPDSTFSYEQYF.

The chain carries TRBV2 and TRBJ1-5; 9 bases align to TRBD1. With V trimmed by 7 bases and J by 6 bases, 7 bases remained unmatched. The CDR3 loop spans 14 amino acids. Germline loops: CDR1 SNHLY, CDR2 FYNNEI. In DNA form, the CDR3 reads TGTGCCAGCACCTTGGGACAGGGAGGTCAGCCCCAGCATTTT. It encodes CASTLGQGGQPQHF.

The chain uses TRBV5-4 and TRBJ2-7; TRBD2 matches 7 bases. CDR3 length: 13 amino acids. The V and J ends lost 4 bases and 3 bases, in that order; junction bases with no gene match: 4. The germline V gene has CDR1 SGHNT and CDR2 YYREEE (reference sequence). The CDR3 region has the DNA TGTGCCAGCAGCCCCGGGGGGATCTACGAGCAGTACTTC. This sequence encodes CASSPGGIYEQYF.

CDR3 amino acids: CASSFGSGYSNYGYTF. CDR3 DNA sequence: TGTGCCAGCAGCTTTGGGTCCGGGTATTCTAACTATGGCTACACCTTC. V usage is TRBV7-8 and J usage is TRBJ1-2; D gene unclear. V was pared by 3 bases and J by 0 bases, with 14 bases between. Germline loops: CDR1 SGHVS, CDR2 FQNEAQ. CDR3 length: 16 residues.

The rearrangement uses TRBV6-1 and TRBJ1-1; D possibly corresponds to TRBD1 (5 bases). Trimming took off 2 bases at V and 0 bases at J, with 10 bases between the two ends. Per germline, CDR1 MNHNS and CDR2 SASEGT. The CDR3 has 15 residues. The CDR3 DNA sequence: TGTGCCAGCAGTGAATATGGGGCCATGAACACTGAAGCTTTCTTT. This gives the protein CASSEYGAMNTEAFF.

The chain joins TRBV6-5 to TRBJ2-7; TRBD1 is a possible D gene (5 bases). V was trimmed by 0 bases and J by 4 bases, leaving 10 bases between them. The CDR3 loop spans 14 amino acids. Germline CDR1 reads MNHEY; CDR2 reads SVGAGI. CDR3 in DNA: TGTGCCAGCAGTTACTCGCAGACAGCATACGAGCAGTACTTC. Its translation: CASSYSQTAYEQYF.

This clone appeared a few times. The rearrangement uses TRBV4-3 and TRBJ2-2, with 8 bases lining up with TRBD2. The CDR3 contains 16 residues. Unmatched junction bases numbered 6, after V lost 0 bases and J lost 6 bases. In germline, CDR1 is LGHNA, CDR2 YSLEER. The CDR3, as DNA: TGCGCCAGCAGCCAAGACCCCCCCGGGGGGGCCGGGGAGCTGTTTTTT. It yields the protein CASSQDPPGGAGELFF.

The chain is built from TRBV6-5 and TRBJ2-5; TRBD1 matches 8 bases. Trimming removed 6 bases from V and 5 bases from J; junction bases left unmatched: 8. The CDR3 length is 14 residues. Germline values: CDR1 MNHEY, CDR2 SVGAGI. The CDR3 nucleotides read TGTGCCAGCAGACGGACCGGGACAGGCGAGACCCAGTACTTC. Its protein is CASRRTGTGETQYF.

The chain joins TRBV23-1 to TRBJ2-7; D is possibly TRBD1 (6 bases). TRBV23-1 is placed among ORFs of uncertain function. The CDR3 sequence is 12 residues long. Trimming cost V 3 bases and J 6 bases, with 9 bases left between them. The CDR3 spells CASSHRGGEQYF. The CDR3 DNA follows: TGCGCCAGCAGTCACAGGGGCGGCGAGCAGTACTTC.

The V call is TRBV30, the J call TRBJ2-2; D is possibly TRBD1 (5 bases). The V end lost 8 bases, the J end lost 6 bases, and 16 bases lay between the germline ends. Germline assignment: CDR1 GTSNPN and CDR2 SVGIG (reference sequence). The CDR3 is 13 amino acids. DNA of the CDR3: TGTGCCCTTTTAATAGGGGTACCCGGGGAGCTGTTTTTT. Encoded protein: CALLIGVPGELFF.

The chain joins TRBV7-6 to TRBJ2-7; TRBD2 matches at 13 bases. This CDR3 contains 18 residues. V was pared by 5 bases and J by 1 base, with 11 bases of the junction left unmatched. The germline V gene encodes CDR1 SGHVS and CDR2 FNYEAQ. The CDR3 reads CASSPGLAGEYGSYEQYF. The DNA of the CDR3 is TGTGCCAGCAGCCCCGGACTAGCGGGGGAGTACGGTTCCTACGAGCAGTACTTC.

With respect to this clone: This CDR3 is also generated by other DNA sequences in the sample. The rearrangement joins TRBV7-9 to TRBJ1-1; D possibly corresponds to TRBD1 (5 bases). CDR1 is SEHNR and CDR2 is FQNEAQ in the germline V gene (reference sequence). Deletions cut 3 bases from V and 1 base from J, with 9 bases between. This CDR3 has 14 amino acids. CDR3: CASSLGQQNTEAFF. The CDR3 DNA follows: TGTGCCAGCAGCTTGGGGCAGCAGAACACTGAAGCTTTCTTT. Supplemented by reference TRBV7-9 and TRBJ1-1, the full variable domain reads DTGVSQNPRHKITKRGQNVTFRCDPISEHNRLYWYRQTLGQGPEFLTYFQNEAQLEKSRLLSDRFSAERPKGSFSTLEIQRTEQGDSAMYLCASSLGQQNTEAFFGQGTRLTVV.